Given below is one T cell receptor beta chain in context. CD8+ and CD4+ T cells from blood underwent TCR beta sequencing, which was carried out in a high-throughput format. RNA in amounts of roughly 0.5 to 1 ug was reverse transcribed with random hexamers. TCRdb re-called the immunoSEQ multiplex PCR reads with MiXCR, one entry per CDR3 protein. This table holds roughly 160,000 distinct CDR3 sequences, 90% to 95% found once. Germline CDR1 is GTSNPN and CDR2 is SVGIG (reference sequence). Between the trimmed V and J ends, which lost 0 bases and 10 bases, there was a span of 6 bases. The CDR3 contains 11 residues. The data were obtained in a study of CD8 T cells in Susac syndrome.

Material: CD4+ T cells from PBMCs. The V and J genes are TRBV30 and TRBJ1-4; no reliable D call. This TCR derives from a human donor in good health. This chain's CDR3 is CAWSVRGKLFF. The CDR3 DNA reads as TGTGCCTGGAGTGTACGGGGAAAACTGTTTTTT. The variable domain in full, completed from reference TRBV30 and TRBJ1-4, reads SQTIHQWPATLVQPVGSPLSLECTVEGTSNPNLYWYRQAAGRGLQLLFYSVGIGQISSEVPQNLSASRPQDRQFILSSKKLLLSDSGFYLCAWSVRGKLFFGSGTQLSVL.